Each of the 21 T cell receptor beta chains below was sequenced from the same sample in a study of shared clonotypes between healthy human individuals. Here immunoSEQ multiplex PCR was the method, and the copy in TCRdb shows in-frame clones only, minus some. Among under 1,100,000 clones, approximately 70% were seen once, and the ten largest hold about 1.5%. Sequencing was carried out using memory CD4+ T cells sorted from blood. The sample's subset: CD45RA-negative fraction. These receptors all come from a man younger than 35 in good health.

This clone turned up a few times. The CDR3 nucleotides are TGTGCCTGGACGGGACTAGCGGGCAACACCGGGGAGCTGTTTTTT. Translated: CAWTGLAGNTGELFF. V and J are TRBV30 and TRBJ2-2, with TRBD2 matching over 12 bases. V trimming: 4 bases; J trimming: 2 bases; junction bases outside the gene matches: 2. The germline V gene has CDR1 GTSNPN and CDR2 SVGIG (reference sequence). This CDR3 region has 15 residues.

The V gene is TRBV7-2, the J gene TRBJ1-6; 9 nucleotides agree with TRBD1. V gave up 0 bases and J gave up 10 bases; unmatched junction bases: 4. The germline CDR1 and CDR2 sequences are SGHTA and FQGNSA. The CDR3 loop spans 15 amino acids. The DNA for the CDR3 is TGTGCCAGCAGCTTAGCCGGGACAGGGAGATCACCCCTCCACTTT. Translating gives CASSLAGTGRSPLHF.

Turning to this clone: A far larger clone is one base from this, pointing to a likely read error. The CDR3 loop reads CASSSPGHQETQYF. CDR3 nucleotide sequence: TGTGCCAGCAGTTCACCAGGGCACCAAGAGACCCAGTACTTC. The rearrangement uses TRBV6-6 and TRBJ2-5; possibly TRBD1 for D (5 bases). CDR3 length equals 14 residues. CDR1 is MNHNY, CDR2 SVGAGI, per germline (reference sequence). V was shortened by 4 bases and J by 0 bases, with 9 bases between the two germline ends.

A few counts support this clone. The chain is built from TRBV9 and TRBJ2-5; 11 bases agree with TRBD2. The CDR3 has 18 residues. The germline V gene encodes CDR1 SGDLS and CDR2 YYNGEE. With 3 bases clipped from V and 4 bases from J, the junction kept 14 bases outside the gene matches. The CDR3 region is CASSATLSGGARRETQYF. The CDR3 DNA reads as TGTGCCAGCAGCGCGACCCTTAGCGGGGGGGCCCGGCGAGAGACCCAGTACTTC.

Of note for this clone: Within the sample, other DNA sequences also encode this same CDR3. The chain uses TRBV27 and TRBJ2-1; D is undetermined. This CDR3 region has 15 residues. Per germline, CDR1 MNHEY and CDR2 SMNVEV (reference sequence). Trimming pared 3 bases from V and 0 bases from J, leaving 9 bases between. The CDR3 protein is CASSLDRGSYNEQFF. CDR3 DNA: TGTGCCAGCAGTTTGGACCGAGGCTCCTACAATGAGCAGTTCTTC.

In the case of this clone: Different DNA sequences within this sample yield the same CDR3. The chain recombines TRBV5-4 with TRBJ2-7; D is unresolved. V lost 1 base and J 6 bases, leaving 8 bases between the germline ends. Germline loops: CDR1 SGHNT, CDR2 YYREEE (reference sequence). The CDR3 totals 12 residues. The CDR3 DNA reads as TGTGCCAGCAGCTTGCATAGTAGCGAGCAGTACTTC. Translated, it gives CASSLHSSEQYF.

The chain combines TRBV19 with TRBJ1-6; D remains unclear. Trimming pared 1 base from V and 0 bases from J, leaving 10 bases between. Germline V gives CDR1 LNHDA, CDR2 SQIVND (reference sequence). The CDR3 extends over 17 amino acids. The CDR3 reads CASSIVLYGSYNSPLHF. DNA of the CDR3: TGTGCCAGTAGTATAGTCCTTTACGGCTCCTATAATTCACCCCTCCACTTT.

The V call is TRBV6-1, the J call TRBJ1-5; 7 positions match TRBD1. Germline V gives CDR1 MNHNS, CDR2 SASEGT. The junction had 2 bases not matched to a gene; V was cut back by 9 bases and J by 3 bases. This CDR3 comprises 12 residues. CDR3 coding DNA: TGTGCCAGAGGACAGGACAATCAGCCCCAGCATTTT. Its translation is CARGQDNQPQHF.

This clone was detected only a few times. The CDR3 bases are TGTGCCAGCAGTTTCAGCGGGGGGGCGAATGAGCAGTTCTTC. Protein product: CASSFSGGANEQFF. The V gene is TRBV28, the J gene TRBJ2-1; 10 positions agree with TRBD2. Germline CDR1 MDHEN, CDR2 SYDVKM. Trimming took 3 bases from V and 7 from J; bases not matched to a gene: 3. The CDR3 extends over 14 amino acids.

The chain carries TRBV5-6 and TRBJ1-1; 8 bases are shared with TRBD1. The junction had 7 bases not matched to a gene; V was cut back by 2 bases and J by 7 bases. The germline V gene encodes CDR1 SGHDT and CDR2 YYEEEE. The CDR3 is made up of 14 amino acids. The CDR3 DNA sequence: TGTGCCAGCAGCTTCGTAGGACAGGGAAGTGAAGCTTTCTTT. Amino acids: CASSFVGQGSEAFF. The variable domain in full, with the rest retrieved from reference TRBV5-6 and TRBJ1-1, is DAGVTQSPTHLIKTRGQQVTLRCSPKSGHDTVSWYQQALGQGPQFIFQYYEEEERQRGNFPDRFSGHQFPNYSSELNVNALLLGDSALYLCASSFVGQGSEAFFGQGTRLTVV.

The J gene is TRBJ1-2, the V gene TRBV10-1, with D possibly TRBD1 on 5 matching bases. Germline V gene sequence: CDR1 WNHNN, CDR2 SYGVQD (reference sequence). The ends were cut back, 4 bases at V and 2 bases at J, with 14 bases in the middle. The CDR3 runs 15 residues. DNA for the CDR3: TGCGCCAGCAGTGGACCATCTGACAGAAACTATGGCTACACCTTC. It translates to CASSGPSDRNYGYTF.

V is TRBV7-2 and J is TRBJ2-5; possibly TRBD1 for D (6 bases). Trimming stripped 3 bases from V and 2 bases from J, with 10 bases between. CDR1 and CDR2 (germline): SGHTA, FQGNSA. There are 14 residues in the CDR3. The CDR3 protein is CASSFDRYQETQYF. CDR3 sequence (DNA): TGTGCCAGCAGCTTCGACAGGTATCAAGAGACCCAGTACTTC.

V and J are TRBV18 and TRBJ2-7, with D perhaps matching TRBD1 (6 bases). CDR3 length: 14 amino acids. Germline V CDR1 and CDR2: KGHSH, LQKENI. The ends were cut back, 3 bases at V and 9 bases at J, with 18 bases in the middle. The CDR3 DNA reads TGTGCCAGCTCACCGAGGACAGACCGGGGAGCGCAGTACTTC. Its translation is CASSPRTDRGAQYF.

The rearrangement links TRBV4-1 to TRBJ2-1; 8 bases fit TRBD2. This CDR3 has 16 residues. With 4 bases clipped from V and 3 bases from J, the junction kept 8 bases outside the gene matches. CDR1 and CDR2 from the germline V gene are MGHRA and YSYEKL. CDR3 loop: CASSLLLAAVYNEQFF. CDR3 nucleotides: TGCGCCAGCAGCCTGCTACTAGCGGCGGTCTACAATGAGCAGTTCTTC.

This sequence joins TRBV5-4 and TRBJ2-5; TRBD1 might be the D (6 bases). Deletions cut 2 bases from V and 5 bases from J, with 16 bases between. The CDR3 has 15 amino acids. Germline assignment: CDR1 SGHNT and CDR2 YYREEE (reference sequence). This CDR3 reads CASSFKTGGVETQYF. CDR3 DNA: TGTGCCAGCAGCTTTAAGACAGGAGGTGTGGAGACCCAGTACTTC.

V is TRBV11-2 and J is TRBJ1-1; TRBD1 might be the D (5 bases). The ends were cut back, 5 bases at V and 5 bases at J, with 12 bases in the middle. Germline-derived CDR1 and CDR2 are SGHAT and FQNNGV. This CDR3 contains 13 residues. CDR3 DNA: TGTGCCAGCAGCAAGGAAGGGGTTACTGAAGCTTTCTTT. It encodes CASSKEGVTEAFF. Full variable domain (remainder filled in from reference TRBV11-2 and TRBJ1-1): EAGVAQSPRYKIIEKRQSVAFWCNPISGHATLYWYQQILGQGPKLLIQFQNNGVVDDSQLPKDRFSAERLKGVDSTLKIQPAKLEDSAVYLCASSKEGVTEAFFGQGTRLTVV.

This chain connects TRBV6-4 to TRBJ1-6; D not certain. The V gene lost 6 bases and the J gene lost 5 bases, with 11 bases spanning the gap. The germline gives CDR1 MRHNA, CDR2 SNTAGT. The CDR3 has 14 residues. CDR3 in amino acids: CASSDGFNNSPLHF. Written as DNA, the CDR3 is TGTGCCAGCAGCGACGGGTTTAATAATTCACCCCTCCACTTT.

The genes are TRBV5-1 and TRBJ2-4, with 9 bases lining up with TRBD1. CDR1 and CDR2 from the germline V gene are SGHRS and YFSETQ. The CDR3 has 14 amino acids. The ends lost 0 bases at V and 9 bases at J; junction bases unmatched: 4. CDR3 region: CASSLAGTGFIQYF. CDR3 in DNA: TGCGCCAGCAGCTTGGCTGGGACAGGGTTCATTCAGTACTTC. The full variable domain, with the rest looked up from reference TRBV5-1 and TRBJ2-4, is KAGVTQTPRYLIKTRGQQVTLSCSPISGHRSVSWYQQTPGQGLQFLFEYFSETQRNKGNFPGRFSGRQFSNSRSEMNVSTLELGDSALYLCASSLAGTGFIQYFGAGTRLSVL.

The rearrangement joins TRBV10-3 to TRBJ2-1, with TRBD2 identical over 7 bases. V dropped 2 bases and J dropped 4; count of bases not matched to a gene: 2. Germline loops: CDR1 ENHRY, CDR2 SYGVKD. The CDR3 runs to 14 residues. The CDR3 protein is CAISEGLEYNEQFF. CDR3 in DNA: TGTGCCATCAGTGAGGGACTAGAATACAATGAGCAGTTCTTC.

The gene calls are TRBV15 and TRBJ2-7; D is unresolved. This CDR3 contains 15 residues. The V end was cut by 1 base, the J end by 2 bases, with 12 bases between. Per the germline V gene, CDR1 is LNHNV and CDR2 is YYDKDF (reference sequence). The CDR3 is CATSRGSGSTYEQYF. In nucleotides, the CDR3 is TGTGCCACCAGCAGAGGCTCGGGTTCCACCTACGAGCAGTACTTC.

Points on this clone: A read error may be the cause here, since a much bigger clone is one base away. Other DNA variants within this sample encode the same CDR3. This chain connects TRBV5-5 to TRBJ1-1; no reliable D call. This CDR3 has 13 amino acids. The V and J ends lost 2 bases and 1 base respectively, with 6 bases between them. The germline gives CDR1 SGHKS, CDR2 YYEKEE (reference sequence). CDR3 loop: CASSFGRNTEAFF. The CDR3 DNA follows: TGTGCCAGCAGCTTTGGCAGGAACACTGAAGCTTTCTTT.